Only a few counts were recorded for the clone carrying this T cell receptor beta chain. This specimen belongs to a study of T-cell memory formation after mild COVID-19. MiXCR was run by TCRdb on the 5' RACE reads, yielding one entry per CDR3 protein. The repertoire holds roughly 450,000 distinct CDR3 sequences, with roughly 18% as singletons. The origin of this receptor is an adult woman who had mild COVID-19 (a few samples of this study predate the infection). Cell type and time point are not known. Source material: PBMCs or a T cell subset sorted from them (not recorded which).

In DNA form, the CDR3 reads TGTGCCAGCAGCCCCTCACAGGGGAACTACGAGCAGTACTTC. It codes for CASSPSQGNYEQYF. J is TRBJ2-7 and V is TRBV6-5, with TRBD1 matching over 7 bases. CDR3 length: 14 amino acids. Germline V lookup: CDR1 MNHEY, CDR2 SVGAGI. With V trimmed by 6 bases and J by 3 bases, 8 bases remained unmatched.